This T cell receptor (beta chain) was recovered during a study of PD-1 blockade in classical Hodgkin lymphoma. The CDR3 runs 13 residues. Germline V gives CDR1 SNHLY, CDR2 FYNNEI. V lost 7 bases and J lost 4; bases outside the gene matches: 2. Relapses following autologous stem cell transplantation were seen in all patients, with brentuximab vedotin exposure varying. Produced via immunoSEQ multiplex PCR; TCRdb's table is partial and in-frame only. Of roughly 19,000 clones listed, 65% to 90% are singletons. The clonotype comes from a human donor with classical Hodgkin lymphoma. This material consisted of peripheral blood mononuclear cells (PBMCs), taken at baseline. The chain couples TRBV2 to TRBJ2-2; 8 bases map to TRBD1. In DNA form, the CDR3 reads TGTGCCAGCATGGGACAGGCCACCGGGGAGCTGTTTTTT. This sequence encodes CASMGQATGELFF.